Listed here are 23 T cell receptor beta chains from one sample, sequenced in a study of blood T cell repertoires in COVID-19. This table comes from immunoSEQ multiplex PCR, and its TCRdb copy is limited to in-frame clones, with some not included. This sample has 150,000 to 200,000 clones, with 65% to 90% found just once. Sequencing was carried out using peripheral blood. These receptors all come from a man in his sixties with acute or convalescent COVID-19.

The chain joins TRBV15 to TRBJ2-6; D remains unclear. Germline CDR1 reads LNHNV; CDR2 reads YYDKDF (reference sequence). The CDR3 has 17 amino acids. The V and J ends lost 5 bases and 0 bases respectively, with 14 bases between them. The CDR3 spells CATSPHPAFSGANVLTF. The DNA of the CDR3 is TGTGCCACCAGCCCTCACCCCGCGTTCTCTGGGGCCAACGTCCTGACTTTC.

The genes are TRBV15 and TRBJ2-3; D is possibly TRBD2 (6 bases). Trimming took 6 bases from V and 2 from J, leaving 12 bases between them. Germline-derived CDR1 and CDR2 are LNHNV and YYDKDF (reference sequence). The CDR3 is made up of 14 amino acids. Here the CDR3 reads CATSPGLLTDTQYF. The CDR3 DNA sequence: TGTGCCACCAGTCCGGGACTCCTCACAGATACGCAGTATTTT.

This chain links TRBV5-1 with TRBJ2-7; D call uncertain. From germline, CDR1 is SGHRS and CDR2 YFSETQ. The V end lost 3 bases, the J end lost 0 bases, and 10 bases lay between the germline ends. CDR3 length: 14 amino acids. The CDR3 sequence is CASSSPGPSYEQYF. The DNA for the CDR3 is TGCGCCAGCAGCTCCCCCGGTCCCTCCTACGAGCAGTACTTC.

This clone was found once. V gene TRBV30 combines with J gene TRBJ2-2, with D perhaps TRBD1 (5 bases). V lost 4 bases, J lost 2 bases, and 17 bases lay in between. Germline V gene data show CDR1 as GTSNPN and CDR2 as SVGIG (reference sequence). The CDR3 extends over 16 amino acids. CDR3: CAWTPLGQANTGELFF. The CDR3 DNA reads TGTGCCTGGACCCCATTGGGGCAGGCAAACACCGGGGAGCTGTTTTTT.

The table lists this clone with a count of one. This chain connects TRBV28 to TRBJ2-1; TRBD1 aligns across 7 bases. This CDR3 comprises 15 residues. The ends lost 5 bases at V and 1 base at J; junction bases unmatched: 5. The germline gives CDR1 MDHEN, CDR2 SYDVKM. The CDR3 loop reads CASSPATGSYNEQFF. The DNA of the CDR3 is TGTGCCAGCAGTCCGGCGACAGGGTCCTACAATGAGCAGTTCTTC.

The CDR3 loop is CASSPTGSQETQYF. CDR3 in DNA: TGCGCCAGCAGCCCCACAGGGAGCCAAGAGACCCAGTACTTC. The chain combines TRBV5-1 with TRBJ2-5; tentatively, D is TRBD1 (6 bases). Trimming removed 4 bases from V and 1 base from J, with 11 bases in between. The length of the CDR3 is 14 residues. Germline loops: CDR1 SGHRS, CDR2 YFSETQ.

The V call is TRBV5-1, the J call TRBJ2-7, with 12 nucleotides matching TRBD2. CDR1 is SGHRS and CDR2 is YFSETQ in the germline V gene. The CDR3 length is 14 residues. V trimming: 3 bases; J trimming: 7 bases; junction bases outside the gene matches: 5. The CDR3 here is CASSSDLAGGEQYF. DNA of the CDR3: TGCGCCAGCAGCTCGGACCTAGCGGGGGGGGAGCAGTACTTC.

This clone was recorded only once. This chain links TRBV10-3 with TRBJ2-3, with D maybe TRBD2 (6 bases). This CDR3 is 13 amino acids long. The V end lost 9 bases, the J end lost 0 bases, and 10 bases lay between the germline ends. Germline CDR1 ENHRY, CDR2 SYGVKD. The CDR3 nucleotides are TGTGCCATATTAGCGGCTAGCACAGATACGCAGTATTTT. Amino acids: CAILAASTDTQYF.

V gene TRBV27 combines with J gene TRBJ2-7; maybe TRBD1 (6 bases). The CDR3 length is 15 residues. Trimming stripped 5 bases from V and 5 bases from J, with 19 bases between. CDR1 is MNHEY and CDR2 is SMNVEV in the germline V gene (reference sequence). The CDR3 DNA follows: TGTGCCAGCAGTCCAAGCCGATCAGGGGCCAACGAGCAGTACTTC. The encoded protein is CASSPSRSGANEQYF.

The CDR3 DNA sequence: TGTGCCAGCAGTGATGCCCGACTAGCGGGAGGGGATGAGCAGTTCTTC. Encoded protein: CASSDARLAGGDEQFF. V usage is TRBV2 and J usage is TRBJ2-1; TRBD2 matches 14 bases. Germline CDR1 is SNHLY and CDR2 is FYNNEI. The CDR3 is 16 amino acids. The V and J ends lost 3 bases and 8 bases, in that order; junction bases with no gene match: 6.

The V call is TRBV4-2, the J call TRBJ1-1; D call uncertain. Germline V lookup: CDR1 LGHNA, CDR2 YNFKEQ. V lost 0 bases, J lost 3 bases, and 11 bases lay in between. The CDR3 is made up of 15 amino acids. The CDR3 DNA reads TGTGCCAGCAGCCAAGATCCACGGGGTGACACTGAAGCTTTCTTT. Translating it yields CASSQDPRGDTEAFF.

V gene TRBV24-1 combines with J gene TRBJ2-3; 9 positions match TRBD1. The V gene end was trimmed by 0 bases and the J gene end by 9 bases; junction bases not matched to a gene: 9. Germline CDR1 is KGHDR and CDR2 is SFDVKD. The CDR3 is 16 amino acids. The DNA for the CDR3 is TGTGCCACCAGTGATTTGCCTGGACAGGGGCCCGAGACGCAGTATTTT. Amino acids: CATSDLPGQGPETQYF.

The CDR3 bases are TGTGCCAGCAGTGAAGAGAGACTAGCGGGAGGGCATACGCAGTATTTT. It yields the protein CASSEERLAGGHTQYF. V gene TRBV2 combines with J gene TRBJ2-3; 14 nucleotides line up with TRBD2. Germline loops: CDR1 SNHLY, CDR2 FYNNEI. The CDR3 contains 16 residues. J lost 7 bases, V lost 1 base, and 4 bases had no gene match.

This clone was detected only once. This chain joins TRBV28 and TRBJ2-7; the D is unclear. Germline-derived CDR1 and CDR2 are MDHEN and SYDVKM. V lost 4 bases and J lost 3, with 7 bases in between. This CDR3 has 12 residues. CDR3 amino acids: CASSSRVYEQYF. The CDR3 DNA reads TGTGCCAGCAGTTCCCGAGTCTACGAGCAGTACTTC.

The chain employs TRBV5-8 and TRBJ2-1, with 9 positions matching TRBD2. J gave up 6 bases and V 4 bases, and 11 bases lay outside the gene matches. CDR3 size: 16 residues. The germline CDR1 and CDR2 sequences are SGHTS and YDEGEE. The CDR3 sequence: CASSLAPAGGPNEQFF. CDR3 bases: TGTGCCAGCAGCCTGGCCCCGGCGGGAGGGCCCAATGAGCAGTTCTTC.

The chain carries TRBV6-4 and TRBJ2-5; TRBD1 matches at 10 bases. CDR3 size: 14 residues. Germline V gives CDR1 MRHNA, CDR2 SNTAGT. V lost 4 bases to trimming and J lost 3 bases; unmatched junction nucleotides: 2. The CDR3 bases are TGTGCCAGCAGTGCGGGGACAGGGGAAGAGACCCAGTACTTC. It is translated as CASSAGTGEETQYF.

The rearrangement links TRBV2 to TRBJ2-7; D uncertain. Germline V lookup: CDR1 SNHLY, CDR2 FYNNEI. V gave up 2 bases and J gave up 0 bases, with 8 bases separating them. This CDR3 comprises 14 residues. The CDR3 DNA follows: TGTGCCAGCAGTGAATCGGAGTTCTCCTACGAGCAGTACTTC. The encoded protein is CASSESEFSYEQYF.

This chain connects TRBV13 to TRBJ2-6; D remains unclear. Germline CDR1 and CDR2: PRHDT and FYEKMQ (reference sequence). This CDR3 region has 14 residues. Between the trimmed V and J ends, which lost 4 bases and 2 bases, there was a span of 6 bases. CDR3 sequence: CASSSPAGANVLTF. As DNA, the CDR3 is TGTGCCAGCAGCTCCCCCGCTGGGGCCAACGTCCTGACTTTC.

V usage is TRBV20-1 and J usage is TRBJ2-7; 8 nucleotides align to TRBD1. J was trimmed by 6 bases and V by 3 bases; bases with no gene match: 4. This CDR3 comprises 12 residues. Germline lookup yields CDR1 DFQATT and CDR2 SNEGSKA (reference sequence). CDR3 coding DNA: TGCAGTGCTAGTGGACAGGGTGGCGAGCAGTACTTC. Its protein is CSASGQGGEQYF.

The chain uses TRBV5-1 and TRBJ1-2; D possibly corresponds to TRBD1 (6 bases). The CDR3 is 15 amino acids. Trimming left V 2 bases short and J 0 bases short, with 11 bases between. CDR1 and CDR2 from the germline V gene are SGHRS and YFSETQ. The CDR3 is CASSLLTGANYGYTF. DNA of the CDR3: TGCGCCAGCAGCTTATTGACAGGAGCTAACTATGGCTACACCTTC.

The sample holds one count of this clone. The chain recombines TRBV5-6 with TRBJ2-1; 7 positions match TRBD2. Germline trimming cut 1 base from V and 0 bases from J; bases unmatched to any gene: 7. CDR1 is SGHDT, CDR2 YYEEEE, per germline. The CDR3 is 17 residues long. The CDR3: CASSLNGRASSYNEQFF. CDR3 nucleotide sequence: TGTGCCAGCAGCTTGAATGGGAGGGCTAGCTCCTACAATGAGCAGTTCTTC.

About this clone: Mismatch with germline at one junction end may stem from a read error. The chain joins TRBV19 to TRBJ2-7; maybe TRBD2 (5 bases). The CDR3 has 15 amino acids. From germline, CDR1 is LNHDA and CDR2 SQIVND (reference sequence). The CDR3 bases are TGTGCCAGTAGTATCGGACTGCCGACCAAGGGCAACCGGTTCTTC. Amino acids: CASSIGLPTKGNRFF.

The CDR3 nucleotides read TGTGCCAGCGAAACAGGGGATAGCTATGGCTACACCTTC. Translating it yields CASETGDSYGYTF. V and J are TRBV28 and TRBJ1-2; 7 positions agree with TRBD1. Germline V gene lookup returns CDR1 MDHEN and CDR2 SYDVKM. This CDR3 has 13 amino acids. V lost 8 bases, J lost 4 bases, and 7 bases stayed unmatched.